This record looks at one TCR beta chain sequence and its context. The repertoire was sequenced with immunoSEQ multiplex PCR; TCRdb's copy has only in-frame clones and lacks some. The table lists around 140,000 clones, more than 75% of them singletons. This sample is part of a study of blood T cell repertoires in COVID-19. Per germline, CDR1 MNHEY and CDR2 SMNVEV (reference sequence). Losses at the gene ends were 4 bases for V and 4 bases for J; bases not matched to a gene: 6. This CDR3 spans 16 amino acids. Sequencing input: peripheral blood. The clonotype was recovered from a man in his sixties or seventies with active COVID-19. This chain connects TRBV27 to TRBJ2-7, with TRBD2 identical over 14 bases. CDR3 protein: CASSSPGLAGAYEQYF. The CDR3, as DNA: TGTGCCAGCAGTTCGCCGGGACTAGCGGGAGCTTACGAGCAGTACTTC.